This TCR beta chain was identified in a study of T cell responses to AZD1222 COVID-19 vaccine. General study findings and limits: The donor group comprised mostly white British people and more females; the analysis possibly underestimated clonal diversity.

Only in-frame clones appear in the TCRdb table, and some are missing; sequencing was by immunoSEQ multiplex PCR. Of some 130,000 clones in the sample, 89% were seen once. After removal of 0 bases from V and 4 bases from J, the junction contained 10 bases not matched to a gene. The germline gives CDR1 LNHDA, CDR2 SQIVND (reference sequence). The length of the CDR3 is 17 residues. About this clone itself: As yet, its antigen is unknown.

The V call is TRBV19, the J call TRBJ2-3; 7 bases agree with TRBD1. The sample here was peripheral blood, taken on day 0 of AZD1222 vaccination. This sequence originates from an adult in good health. The CDR3 is CASSIDYGDSGADTQYF. The CDR3 region has the DNA TGTGCCAGTAGTATAGATTACGGGGACAGTGGGGCAGATACGCAGTATTTT.